These 7 T cell receptor beta chains were all obtained from the same sample, sequenced in a study of Graves' ophthalmopathy and Graves' hyperthyroidism. Investigators amplified TCR beta CDR3 regions from RNA transcripts. An initial RT-PCR round employing HTBI primers preceded a second-round multiplex PCR. TCRdb re-analysed the multiplex PCR reads in MiXCR, keeping a single row per CDR3 protein. The table includes hundreds of thousands of distinct CDR3 sequences, over 20% detected once. The sample consisted of peripheral blood. The receptors come from a woman aged 18 to 35 with stable Graves' hyperthyroidism.

Many counts were recorded for this clonotype. V is TRBV28 and J is TRBJ2-4; 7 positions match TRBD1. The J segment lost 3 bases and the V segment lost 5 bases, leaving 13 bases of the junction unmatched. Per the germline V gene, CDR1 is MDHEN and CDR2 is SYDVKM. The length of the CDR3 is 17 residues. CDR3 region: CASSQNTGVAVKNIQYF. The CDR3 DNA sequence: TGTGCCAGCAGTCAAAACACAGGGGTGGCGGTCAAAAACATTCAGTACTTC. The full variable domain, its missing parts supplied by reference TRBV28 and TRBJ2-4, is DVKVTQSSRYLVKRTGEKVFLECVQDMDHENMFWYRQDPGLGLRLIYFSYDVKMKEKGDIPEGYSVSREKKERFSLILESASTNQTSMYLCASSQNTGVAVKNIQYFGAGTRLSVL.

This clonotype was observed many times. V usage is TRBV7-2 and J usage is TRBJ2-7; tentative D call: TRBD2 (6 bases). V dropped 8 bases and J dropped 0 bases, with 17 bases sitting between them. From germline, CDR1 is SGHTA and CDR2 FQGNSA. This CDR3 is built from 15 residues. CDR3 DNA sequence: TGTGCCAGCGGAGAGGGACTGGGGAGCTCCTACGAGCAGTACTTC. This encodes CASGEGLGSSYEQYF.

This chain links TRBV7-8 with TRBJ1-5; D gene uncertain. Looked up from germline, CDR1 is SGHVS and CDR2 is FQNEAQ. CDR3 length: 11 amino acids. The CDR3 DNA reads as TGTGAGGTGGGAGGGAATCAGCCCCAGCATTTT. Amino acids: CEVGGNQPQHF.

This clonotype occurred many times. The chain employs TRBV2 and TRBJ1-1; possibly TRBD1 for D (5 bases). The V end lost 5 bases, the J end lost 11 bases, and 12 bases lay between the germline ends. CDR3 length: 11 residues. Per the germline V gene, CDR1 is SNHLY and CDR2 is FYNNEI. CDR3 amino acids: CASSNQEGAFF. CDR3 DNA sequence: TGTGCCAGCAGTAACCAAGAGGGGGCTTTCTTT.

This clonotype has at least ten counts. The chain combines TRBV6-1 with TRBJ2-7; possibly TRBD1 for D (6 bases). CDR1 is MNHNS and CDR2 is SASEGT in the germline V gene. V was cut by 8 bases and J by 1 base, with 12 bases left in between. This CDR3 is built from 13 residues. The CDR3 protein is CASGQGTSYEQYF. The CDR3, as DNA: TGTGCCAGCGGTCAGGGGACATCCTACGAGCAGTACTTC.

This clonotype was seen only a few times. This chain joins TRBV9 and TRBJ2-7; tentatively, D is TRBD2 (5 bases). Trimming took 4 bases from V and 0 from J, leaving 14 bases between them. CDR3 size: 15 residues. Germline CDR1 is SGDLS and CDR2 is YYNGEE. CDR3 in DNA: TGTGCCAGCAGCCCCCGGGCCCGGGGCTCCTACGAGCAGTACTTC. Protein: CASSPRARGSYEQYF. Complete variable domain (other parts from reference TRBV9 and TRBJ2-7): DSGVTQTPKHLITATGQRVTLRCSPRSGDLSVYWYQQSLDQGLQFLIQYYNGEERAKGNILERFSAQQFPDLHSELNLSSLELGDSALYFCASSPRARGSYEQYFGPGTRLTVT.

Many counts were recorded for this clonotype. The chain links TRBV20-1 to TRBJ2-7; perhaps D is TRBD1 or TRBD2 (5 bases each). V shed 5 bases and J shed 0 bases, with 14 bases lying between them. CDR1 is DFQATT, CDR2 SNEGSKA, per germline (reference sequence). The CDR3 loop spans 14 amino acids. The CDR3: CSAHLRESSYEQYF. The DNA for the CDR3 is TGCAGTGCTCACCTCAGGGAGAGCTCCTACGAGCAGTACTTC.